At least ten counts were recorded for the clone carrying this T cell receptor beta chain. Investigators prepared the TCR beta libraries by applying iRepertoire HTBI primers and Arm-PCR of CDR3 regions. Using its own MiXCR run on the multiplex PCR reads, TCRdb lists one record per CDR3 protein. The table records 350,000 to 500,000 distinct CDR3 sequences, approximately 14% of them present only once. Germline CDR1 KGHDR, CDR2 SFDVKD. Trimming removed 0 bases from V and 2 bases from J, with 9 bases in between. The CDR3 loop spans 15 amino acids. Stated time point: newly diagnosed GD, antithyroid drugs for less than 3 months. Researchers made the TCR library from RNA that was extracted from PBMCs. In this cohort, patients came from an endocrinology department located in Xi'an, China. This record comes from a study of regulatory T cells in long-lasting Graves disease. The data also belong to a second study, concerning T cells in Graves' hyperthyroidism and ophthalmopathy.

The sample consisted of peripheral blood mononuclear cells (PBMCs), taken at new diagnosis, from a patient treated with antithyroid drugs. This TCR derives from a woman in her 50s with Graves disease. This sequence joins TRBV24-1 and TRBJ2-5; no clear D. This chain's CDR3 is CATSDLKSNQETQYF. In DNA, the CDR3 is TGTGCCACCAGTGATTTGAAGTCGAATCAAGAGACCCAGTACTTC.